This T cell receptor beta chain emerged from a study of cytomegalovirus exposure and HLA in healthy donors. Study at large: The 120 validation repertoires were produced on the same platform as the approximately 670 repertoires of the first cohort. This was reported in a later analysis. Overall study findings and caveats: Associated with cytomegalovirus, according to the listing, were 150 to 200 TCR beta chains. In vitro confirmation showed three CMV-associated chains to be CMV antigen specific.

This clone has more than one count but fewer than ten. No antigen is known for it. Some clones are missing from TCRdb's copy, which holds only in-frame ones; the method was immunoSEQ multiplex PCR. In the table there are 150,000 or so clones, about 89% of which are singletons. This CDR3 is 14 amino acids long. CDR1 GTSNPN and CDR2 SVGIG come from the germline V gene (reference sequence). V dropped 0 bases and J dropped 5 bases, with 14 bases sitting between them. Sequencing was performed on PBMCs. The chain recombines TRBV30 with TRBJ2-7; TRBD2 is a possible D gene (5 bases). The receptor was derived from a woman under 30 in good health and CMV-seropositive. CDR3 amino acids: CAWSVSPSRHEQYF. Written as DNA, the CDR3 is TGTGCCTGGAGTGTATCCCCTAGCCGCCACGAGCAGTACTTC.